The clone carrying this TCR beta chain was seen once. This sample was included in a study of blood T cell repertoires in COVID-19. Study information: Acute and convalescent COVID-19 specimens originated in the United States, Italy and Spain. From T cells, B-cell-depleted T cells, or PBMCs came the material, which was cDNA or gDNA.

Germline V gene lookup returns CDR1 SEHNR and CDR2 FQNEAQ (reference sequence). The CDR3 is 11 residues long. Trimming removed 5 bases at V and 5 bases at J, with 6 bases between. Authors' processing steps: Estimation of nucleated cell counts was performed using reference gene primer amplification. The table came from immunoSEQ multiplex PCR; TCRdb's copy has only in-frame clones and leaves some out. V and J calls and clone size follow that table, whereas D and trimming were derived from the DNA. Of fewer than 350,000 clones listed, roughly 91% are singletons. The receptor was derived from a man aged 40-49 years with acute or convalescent COVID-19. This chain uses TRBV7-9 with TRBJ2-5; the D is unclear. Input material: peripheral blood. This chain's CDR3 is CASSLSETQYF. The CDR3 nucleotides read TGTGCCAGCAGCCTGTCGGAGACCCAGTACTTC.